This T cell receptor beta chain emerged from a study of OX40 agonist ivuxolimab in advanced cancers. Study context: An agonistic human IgG2 monoclonal antibody against OX40 (CD134) was given. Enrolled patients in dose escalation had cancers that were hepatocellular carcinoma, melanoma, renal cell or head and neck cancer. General observations from the study: Blood T cells, both CD4+ and CD8+, expanded clonally by week 6 at 0.1 to 3.0 mg/kg. More expanded clones were found, on average, in CD8+ than in CD4+ T cells.

The CDR3 totals 13 residues. Per germline, CDR1 LNHDA and CDR2 SQIVND (reference sequence). V lost 4 bases and J lost 2, with 8 bases in between. The repertoire was sequenced with immunoSEQ multiplex PCR; TCRdb's copy has only in-frame clones and lacks some. The data hold roughly 70,000 clones, with roughly 90% observed a single time. This clone was counted a single time. Its antigen is unidentified. Specimen: CD4+ or CD8+ T cells sorted from blood, collected in a trial of the OX40 agonist ivuxolimab. This TCR came from an adult with an advanced solid tumor such as melanoma, head and neck, liver or kidney cancer. The chain links TRBV19 to TRBJ1-2, with unresolved D. CDR3 in amino acids: CASSNQRNYGYTF. CDR3 in DNA: TGTGCCAGTAGTAATCAAAGAAACTATGGCTACACCTTC.